This TCR beta chain was sequenced for a study of blood T cell repertoires in COVID-19 (dated by TCRdb to 2020 to 2022). At the level of the whole study: The collaborator samples originated in the United States, Italy and Spain and spanned the acute and convalescent phases of COVID-19. Subjects who had been exposed to COVID-19, were actively infected with it, or had recovered from it provided the deeply sampled blood TCRbeta repertoires that made up the dataset. The prospective study material was composed of cDNA or gDNA derived from T cells, B-cell-depleted T cells, or PBMCs. Sample metadata almost always included a de-identified subject ID, COVID-19 status, age in years and sex. The samples were drawn from two sources: the first 160 participants of the ongoing ImmuneRACE study, and over 950 subjects contributed by 6 global collaborators. HLA class I and class II types, where available, came from metadata supplied by the sample provider rather than from assay-based typing. The repertoires were released in a freely available public database intended as a resource for research on the immune response to SARS-CoV-2.

Ends trimmed: V by 4 bases, J by 0 bases; bases unmatched to a gene: 4. The germline V gene (reference sequence) sets CDR1 to PRHDT and CDR2 to FYEKMQ. The CDR3 sequence holds 15 residues, the cysteine and phenylalanine included. Just CDR3 DNA is preserved here, 45 bases in frame from base 1. General conclusions and limits of the study: Clinical and demographic metadata were provided uncurated, with the amount varying by source and participant.

Whole blood was collected in K2EDTA tubes by collaborating institutions according to the institutions' own protocols. For TCRbeta analysis, collaborators shipped samples in one of three forms: frozen whole blood, isolated PBMCs, or DNA extracted from either of those sample types. The immunoSEQ Assay, a bias-controlled multiplex PCR, was used to amplify TCRbeta CDR3 regions from genomic DNA. In the source study's methods: Nucleated cell counts per sample were estimated from amplification of reference gene primers within the assay. To quantify the absolute abundance of each unique TCRbeta CDR3 rearrangement, sequence reads were collapsed and filtered. For each sample, productive Simpson clonality was calculated as the square root of Simpson's diversity index across productive rearrangements. The table comes from immuneACCESS by way of TCRdb, which keeps in-frame sequences with V and J called. Part of the clones is missing from these tables; in studies checked, under half for an unresolved V gene and the rest for unknown reasons. V, J and clone size derive from that table, while D and trimming were established from the DNA sequence. The sample includes about 280,000 clones, with almost 85% observed a single time. 4% to 6% of the sample goes to the ten largest clones.

As concerns this clone: Its antigen is unknown. The sample holds no much larger clone one base away, and base qualities are not on file.

The V and J segments used are TRBV13 and TRBJ2-7; TRBD2 matches 9 bases in the middle. The sequence was collected from a man aged 50 to 60 with active or convalescent COVID-19. Sequencing input: peripheral blood. The nucleotide sequence is TGTGCCAGCAGCTCCCGACTAGCGGCCTCCTACGAGCAGTACTTC. It specifies CASSSRLAASYEQYF. With all but the CDR3 taken from the reference TRBV13 and TRBJ2-7 genes, the full variable domain is: AAGVIQSPRHLIKEKRETATLKCYPIPRHDTVYWYQQGPGQDPQFLISFYEKMQSDKGSIPDRFSAQQFSDYHSELNMSSLELGDSALYFCASSSRLAASYEQYFGPGTRLTVT.